The entry below describes one TCR beta chain. Under the authors' procedure: Estimation of nucleated cell counts was performed using reference gene primer amplification. Repertoires were generated with immunoSEQ multiplex PCR, while TCRdb's copy carries only in-frame clones and drops some. D and trimming come from the DNA, and the V and J calls and clone size come from that table. The table lists around 99,000 clones, 88% of them singletons, with 6.8% in the top ten. This sample was included in a study of blood T cell repertoires in COVID-19. Study as a whole: From the United States, Italy and Spain came samples of acute and convalescent COVID-19. PBMCs, B-cell-depleted T cells, or T cells provided the cDNA or gDNA that made up the material.

Material: peripheral blood. This sequence originates from a man between 50 and 59 years old with active or convalescent COVID-19.

The CDR3 is CASSQNQGGGYTF. DNA of the CDR3: TGTGCCAGCAGTCAAAATCAGGGGGGTGGCTACACCTTC. This sequence joins TRBV6-6 and TRBJ1-2; TRBD1 matches at 7 bases. CDR3 size: 13 residues. Looked up from germline, CDR1 is MNHNY and CDR2 is SVGAGI (reference sequence). J was trimmed by 7 bases and V by 5 bases; bases with no gene match: 7.